This TCR beta chain derives from a study of control samples from healthy donors and cancer patients. Per germline, CDR1 SEHNR and CDR2 FQNEAQ (reference sequence). The CDR3 is 16 residues long. The junction had 1 base not matched to a gene; V was cut back by 0 bases and J by 1 base. Profiling relied on immunoSEQ multiplex PCR, and the TCRdb table lists in-frame clones only, not all of them. The sample has about 75,000 clones, less than 95% seen once. Sequenced material: blood. The clonotype was recovered from a woman between 40 and 55 years old in good health. V gene TRBV7-9 combines with J gene TRBJ1-3; TRBD1 matches at 9 bases. The CDR3: CASSLAGTGSGNTIYF. The DNA of the CDR3 is TGTGCCAGCAGCTTAGCCGGGACAGGGTCTGGAAACACCATATATTTT. Full variable domain (remainder filled in from reference TRBV7-9 and TRBJ1-3): DTGVSQNPRHKITKRGQNVTFRCDPISEHNRLYWYRQTLGQGPEFLTYFQNEAQLEKSRLLSDRFSAERPKGSFSTLEIQRTEQGDSAMYLCASSLAGTGSGNTIYFGEGSWLTVV.